The clone carrying this T cell receptor (beta chain) was detected a few times. V shed 0 bases and J 4 bases; nucleotides not matched to a gene: 3. From germline, CDR1 is SGHDT and CDR2 YYEEEE. This CDR3 spans 14 amino acids. This specimen comes from a study of neoadjuvant anti-PD-1 for oral cavity cancer. Data came from immunoSEQ multiplex PCR; TCRdb stores just in-frame clones and leaves some out. The table shows tens of thousands of clones, with approximately 27% occurring only once. Time point meaning: after neoadjuvant nivolumab, at surgical resection. Sample: tumor tissue, taken after nivolumab (anti-PD-1) treatment. The chain links TRBV5-6 to TRBJ2-7, with 8 bases lining up with TRBD1. The receptor comes from a person between 40 and 85 years old with oral cavity squamous cell carcinoma. Here the CDR3 reads CASSLGQGPYEQYF. In DNA, the CDR3 is TGTGCCAGCAGCTTGGGACAGGGGCCGTACGAGCAGTACTTC.